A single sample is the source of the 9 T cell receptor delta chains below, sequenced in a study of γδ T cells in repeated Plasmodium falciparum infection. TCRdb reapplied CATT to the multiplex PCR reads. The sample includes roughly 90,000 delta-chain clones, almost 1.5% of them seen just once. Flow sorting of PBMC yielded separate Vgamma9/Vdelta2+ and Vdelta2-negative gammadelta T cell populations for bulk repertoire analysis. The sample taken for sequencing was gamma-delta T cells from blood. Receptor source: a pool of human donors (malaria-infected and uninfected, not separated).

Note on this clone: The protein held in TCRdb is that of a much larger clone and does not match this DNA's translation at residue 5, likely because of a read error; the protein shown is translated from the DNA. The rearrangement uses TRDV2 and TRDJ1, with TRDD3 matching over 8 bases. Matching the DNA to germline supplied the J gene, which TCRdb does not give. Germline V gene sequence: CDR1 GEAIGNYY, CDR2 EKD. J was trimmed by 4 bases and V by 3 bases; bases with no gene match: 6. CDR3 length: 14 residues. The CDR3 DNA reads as TGTGCCTGTGACGTCGGGGGATATGTCGATAAACTCATCTTT. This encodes CACDVGGYVDKLIF.

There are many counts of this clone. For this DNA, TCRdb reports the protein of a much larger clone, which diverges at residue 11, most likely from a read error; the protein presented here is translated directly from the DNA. The CDR3, as DNA: TGTGCCTGTGACACCGGTTTTGGGGGACCGCACACCGATAAACTCATCTTT. Translation: CACDTGFGGPHTDKLIF. The rearrangement uses TRDV2 and TRDJ1; the match to TRDD3 covers 7 bases. Germline values: CDR1 GEAIGNYY, CDR2 EKD. The trim removed 0 bases at V and 0 bases at J, leaving 9 bases unmatched. This CDR3 contains 17 residues.

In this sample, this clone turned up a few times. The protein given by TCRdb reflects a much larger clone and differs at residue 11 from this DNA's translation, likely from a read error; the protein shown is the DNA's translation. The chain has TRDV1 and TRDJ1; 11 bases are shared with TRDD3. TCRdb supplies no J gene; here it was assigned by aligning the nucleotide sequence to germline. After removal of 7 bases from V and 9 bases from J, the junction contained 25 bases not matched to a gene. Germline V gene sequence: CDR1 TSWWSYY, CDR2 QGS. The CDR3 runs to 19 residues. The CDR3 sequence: CALVPKSSNRAGGYRELIF. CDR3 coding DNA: TGTGCTCTTGTCCCCAAATCTTCCAACCGTGCTGGGGGATACAGGGAACTCATCTTT.

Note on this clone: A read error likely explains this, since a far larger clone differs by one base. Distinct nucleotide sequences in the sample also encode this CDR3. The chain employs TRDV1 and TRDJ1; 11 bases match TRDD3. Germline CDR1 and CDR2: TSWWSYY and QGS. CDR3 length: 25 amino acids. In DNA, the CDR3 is TGTGCTCTTGGGAAGGGGAGTTCCTACATCCATTATGGGGGATACGCTTACTCCTACACCGATAAGCTCATCTTT. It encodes CALGKGSSYIHYGGYAYSYTDKLIF.

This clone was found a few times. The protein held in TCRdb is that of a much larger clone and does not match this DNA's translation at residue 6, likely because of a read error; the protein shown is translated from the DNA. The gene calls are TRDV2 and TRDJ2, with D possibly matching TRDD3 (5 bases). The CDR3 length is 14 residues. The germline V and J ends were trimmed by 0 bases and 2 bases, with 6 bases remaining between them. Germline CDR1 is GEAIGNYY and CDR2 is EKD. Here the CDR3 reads CACDTRGLTAQLFF. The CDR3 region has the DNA TGTGCCTGTGACACCCGGGGATTGACAGCACAACTCTTCTTT.

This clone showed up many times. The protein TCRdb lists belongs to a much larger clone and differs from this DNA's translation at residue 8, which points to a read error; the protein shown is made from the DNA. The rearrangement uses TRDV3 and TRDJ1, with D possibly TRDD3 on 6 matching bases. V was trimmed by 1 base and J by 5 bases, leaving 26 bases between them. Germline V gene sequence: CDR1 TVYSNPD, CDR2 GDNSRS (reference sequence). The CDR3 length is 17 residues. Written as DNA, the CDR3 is TGTGCCTTTATACCCCGACACCGGGGGAGCGAAGAGGATAAACTCATCTTT. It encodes CAFIPRHRGSEEDKLIF.

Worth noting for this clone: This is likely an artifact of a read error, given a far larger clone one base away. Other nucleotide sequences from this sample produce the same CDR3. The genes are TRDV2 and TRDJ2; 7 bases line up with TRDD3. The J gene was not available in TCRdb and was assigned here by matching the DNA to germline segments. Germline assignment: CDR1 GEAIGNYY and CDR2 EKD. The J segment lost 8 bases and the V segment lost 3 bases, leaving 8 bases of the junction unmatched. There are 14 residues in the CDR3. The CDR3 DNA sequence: TGTGCCTGTGACCCGCTGAGGGGGGATGCACAACTCTTCTTT. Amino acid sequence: CACDPLRGDAQLFF.

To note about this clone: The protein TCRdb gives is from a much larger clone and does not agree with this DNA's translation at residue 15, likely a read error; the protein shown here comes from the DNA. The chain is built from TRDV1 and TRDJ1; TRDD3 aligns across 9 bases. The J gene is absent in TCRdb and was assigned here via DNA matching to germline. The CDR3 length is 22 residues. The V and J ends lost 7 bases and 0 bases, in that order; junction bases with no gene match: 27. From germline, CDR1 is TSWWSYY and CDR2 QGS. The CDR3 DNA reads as TGTGCTCTTGTCGGCTTACTGGGGGACTGGATACCATACCCACCGTACACCGATAAACTCATCTTT. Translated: CALVGLLGDWIPYPPYTDKLIF.

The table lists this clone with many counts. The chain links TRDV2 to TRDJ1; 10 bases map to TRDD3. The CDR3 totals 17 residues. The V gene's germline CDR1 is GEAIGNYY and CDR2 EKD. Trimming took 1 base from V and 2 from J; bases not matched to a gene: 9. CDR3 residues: CACDTGGYRVRTDKLIF. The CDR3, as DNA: TGTGCCTGTGACACTGGGGGATACCGGGTGAGGACCGATAAACTCATCTTT.